This passage covers 16 T cell receptor beta chains from one sample sequenced in a study of OX40 agonist ivuxolimab in advanced cancers. Profiled with immunoSEQ multiplex PCR; TCRdb holds only in-frame clones, not every one. The repertoire includes 20,000 to 25,000 clones, roughly 82% of them detected once, and 16% sits in the top ten. The sequencing used CD4+ or CD8+ T cells sorted from blood, collected in a trial of the OX40 agonist ivuxolimab. These receptors came from an adult with an advanced solid tumor such as melanoma, head and neck, liver or kidney cancer.

This chain uses TRBV6-5 with TRBJ2-7, with 9 positions matching TRBD1. J lost 3 bases, V lost 8 bases, and 11 bases had no gene match. CDR3 length equals 15 residues. CDR1 is MNHEY and CDR2 is SVGAGI in the germline V gene. This CDR3 reads CASETGGQGYYEQYF. In DNA form, the CDR3 reads TGTGCCAGCGAAACCGGGGGACAGGGCTACTACGAGCAGTACTTC.

The V and J genes are TRBV4-3 and TRBJ2-5, with D possibly TRBD1 on 5 matching bases. The J call may be mistaken, given a closer DNA end match to TRBJ2-7. The CDR3 spans 15 residues. Germline-derived CDR1 and CDR2 are LGHNA and YSLEER. The CDR3 DNA follows: TGCGCCAGCAGCCAAGATGTCGCAGGGTCCTACGAGCAGTACTTC. This translates into CASSQDVAGSYEQYF.

Only a few counts were recorded for this clone. The gene calls are TRBV19 and TRBJ2-2, with 7 bases aligning to TRBD1. This CDR3 is built from 13 residues. The trim removed 10 bases at V and 5 bases at J, leaving 7 bases unmatched. CDR1 and CDR2 (germline): LNHDA, SQIVND (reference sequence). This chain's CDR3 is CATRQGSTGELFF. In nucleotides, the CDR3 is TGTGCCACCCGACAGGGAAGTACCGGGGAGCTGTTTTTT.

This clone is medium-sized by share. This sequence joins TRBV7-9 and TRBJ1-5, with unresolved D. Between the trimmed V and J ends, which lost 4 bases and 0 bases, there was a span of 16 bases. Germline lookup yields CDR1 SEHNR and CDR2 FQNEAQ (reference sequence). The CDR3 has 17 residues. DNA of the CDR3: TGTGCCAGCAGCTATCCCGACTCCTCCTATAGCAATCAGCCCCAGCATTTT. It is translated as CASSYPDSSYSNQPQHF.

This clone is medium-sized. The CDR3 reads CAWMGAAGANVLTF. CDR3 in DNA: TGTGCCTGGATGGGGGCGGCTGGGGCCAACGTCCTGACTTTC. The chain links TRBV30 to TRBJ2-6, with D perhaps matching TRBD1 (6 bases). The germline V and J ends were trimmed by 4 bases and 2 bases, with 9 bases remaining between them. The CDR3 runs 14 residues. CDR1 GTSNPN and CDR2 SVGIG come from the germline V gene (reference sequence).

The chain is built from TRBV5-4 and TRBJ2-6; D gene ambiguous. Germline lookup yields CDR1 SGHNT and CDR2 YYREEE (reference sequence). This CDR3 region has 15 residues. Trimming shortened V by 0 bases and J by 2 bases, and 6 bases separated the two germline ends. This CDR3 is CASSLELAGANVLTF. CDR3 nucleotides: TGTGCCAGCAGCTTGGAACTTGCTGGGGCCAACGTCCTGACTTTC. The variable domain in full, completed from reference TRBV5-4 and TRBJ2-6, reads ETGVTQSPTHLIKTRGQQVTLRCSSQSGHNTVSWYQQALGQGPQFIFQYYREEENGRGNFPPRFSGLQFPNYSSELNVNALELDDSALYLCASSLELAGANVLTFGAGSRLTVL.

J is TRBJ2-5 and V is TRBV6-5, with 7 nucleotides matching TRBD1. CDR1 MNHEY and CDR2 SVGAGI come from the germline V gene. V was clipped by 6 bases and J by 5 bases; unmatched bases: 12. The CDR3 is 15 residues long. The CDR3 DNA reads as TGTGCCAGCAGCCTTCGGACAGGCCCCTGGGAGACCCAGTACTTC. The encoded protein is CASSLRTGPWETQYF.

The chain joins TRBV6-5 to TRBJ1-5, with no clear D. This CDR3 spans 14 amino acids. CDR1 is MNHEY and CDR2 is SVGAGI in the germline V gene. The V end lost 6 bases, the J end lost 5 bases, and 14 bases lay between the germline ends. Here the CDR3 reads CASSRSTRHQPQHF. The CDR3 DNA reads TGTGCCAGCAGCCGCTCTACGAGACATCAGCCCCAGCATTTT.

V and J are TRBV19 and TRBJ2-7, with 10 bases matching TRBD1. Germline V gene sequence: CDR1 LNHDA, CDR2 SQIVND (reference sequence). Trimming cost V 9 bases and J 2 bases; bases outside gene matches: 10. The CDR3 runs to 15 residues. CDR3 amino acids: CASSRQGASAYEQYF. The CDR3, as DNA: TGTGCCAGCTCTCGACAGGGGGCATCGGCCTACGAGCAGTACTTC.

The V call is TRBV7-3, the J call TRBJ2-1; 7 nucleotides line up with TRBD2. In germline, CDR1 is SGHTA, CDR2 FQGTGA. The CDR3 sequence is 15 residues long. Trimming at V came to 4 bases and at J to 6 bases, leaving 9 bases not matched to a gene. This chain's CDR3 is CASSSIGGKVNEQFF. CDR3 coding DNA: TGTGCCAGCAGCTCAATCGGGGGGAAGGTCAATGAGCAGTTCTTC.

The chain combines TRBV7-6 with TRBJ1-1; 7 nucleotides agree with TRBD1. The CDR3 consists of 17 residues. The germline V gene has CDR1 SGHVS and CDR2 FNYEAQ. With 0 bases clipped from V and 0 bases from J, the junction kept 7 bases outside the gene matches. The CDR3 loop is CASSLAFLRGMNTEAFF. As DNA, the CDR3 is TGTGCCAGCAGCTTAGCCTTTCTCAGGGGGATGAACACTGAAGCTTTCTTT.

This clone has only one observation. V gene TRBV11-3 combines with J gene TRBJ2-7; the match to TRBD2 covers 8 bases. Germline lookup yields CDR1 SGHNT and CDR2 YENEEA. The CDR3 runs to 16 residues. Trimming at V came to 0 bases and at J to 3 bases, leaving 7 bases not matched to a gene. The CDR3 DNA reads as TGTGCCAGCAGCTTAGATTGGCTAGCGGGTCGCTACGAGCAGTACTTC. Encoded protein: CASSLDWLAGRYEQYF.

This clone is termed medium-sized. The chain employs TRBV19 and TRBJ1-2; a weak D match, TRBD1 (5 bases). CDR1 is LNHDA and CDR2 is SQIVND in the germline V gene (reference sequence). This CDR3 comprises 15 residues. V lost 7 bases to trimming and J lost 0 bases, with 15 bases between them. CDR3 sequence: CASTLRDGTNYGYTF. CDR3 DNA: TGTGCCAGTACCCTCAGGGACGGAACTAACTATGGCTACACCTTC.

The V and J genes are TRBV9 and TRBJ2-5; 7 nucleotides align to TRBD1. TRBJ2-7 explains the end of the DNA better; the J call may be wrong. Germline V gene sequence: CDR1 SGDLS, CDR2 YYNGEE. The length of the CDR3 is 14 residues. Here the CDR3 DNA reads TGTGCCAGCAGCGTAGAGCAGGGGGACTACGAGCAGTACTTC. Its protein is CASSVEQGDYEQYF.

This clone was seen a single time. The chain joins TRBV12-5 to TRBJ2-1; the D call may be TRBD1 or TRBD2 (5 bases each). CDR3 length equals 15 residues. Trimming took 1 base from V and 3 from J, leaving 10 bases between them. The germline CDR1 and CDR2 sequences are LGHNT and FRNRAP. The CDR3 here is CASGLGQGRYNEQFF. CDR3 nucleotide sequence: TGTGCTAGTGGTTTGGGGCAGGGACGCTACAATGAGCAGTTCTTC.

The chain joins TRBV19 to TRBJ1-5; D not certain. The CDR3 runs to 14 residues. V gave up 3 bases and J gave up 6 bases, with 12 bases separating them. Germline loops: CDR1 LNHDA, CDR2 SQIVND (reference sequence). CDR3 residues: CASSIMELGQPQHF. CDR3 nucleotide sequence: TGTGCCAGTAGTATTATGGAACTTGGTCAGCCCCAGCATTTT.